The 8 T cell receptor beta chains given below trace back to one sample, sequenced in a study of regulatory and conventional T cells in RAG deficiency. Generated by immunoSEQ multiplex PCR, the TCRdb table keeps only in-frame clones and is missing some. The top ten clones hold 0.51% of a sample with roughly 45,000 clones, 85% to 90% of them seen once. Conventional CD4+ T cells were sorted from blood as CD25-low CD127-high cells. The same sample was also studied in work on regulatory T cells. According to that study: Amplification used 52 TRBV primers and 13 TRBJ primers.

Sequencing was performed on CD4+ effector T cells sorted from blood. The receptors originated from a human donor in good health.

The chain links TRBV7-2 to TRBJ2-3; unclear D gene. Germline V gene sequence: CDR1 SGHTA, CDR2 FQGNSA. The CDR3 covers 13 residues. V shed 3 bases and J shed 4 bases, with 8 bases lying between them. CDR3 sequence (DNA): TGTGCCAGCAGCTTGGGTCACCCAGATACGCAGTATTTT. This sequence encodes CASSLGHPDTQYF.

The chain carries TRBV11-2 and TRBJ2-3; D not resolved. The CDR3 sequence is 19 residues long. Trimming removed 5 bases at V and 3 bases at J, with 27 bases between. CDR1 and CDR2 (germline): SGHAT, FQNNGV. The CDR3 is CASSPRAEKVSPLTDTQYF. DNA for the CDR3: TGTGCCAGCAGCCCCCGGGCAGAAAAAGTTTCTCCGCTAACAGATACGCAGTATTTT.

This clone turned up a few times. The V and J genes are TRBV10-2 and TRBJ2-3; a possible D gene is TRBD2 (6 bases). CDR1 and CDR2 (germline): WSHSY, SAAADI. V was trimmed by 7 bases and J by 0 bases, leaving 8 bases between them. There are 13 residues in the CDR3. CDR3 sequence reads: CASNAGSTDTQYF. In nucleotides, the CDR3 is TGCGCCAGCAATGCGGGGAGCACAGATACGCAGTATTTT.

In this sample, this clone turned up once. This rearrangement joins TRBV5-1 to TRBJ2-3, with unresolved D. Germline lookup yields CDR1 SGHRS and CDR2 YFSETQ. The CDR3 covers 12 residues. The germline V and J ends were trimmed by 4 bases and 6 bases, with 9 bases remaining between them. The CDR3 loop is CASSPAGDTQYF. The CDR3 DNA follows: TGCGCCAGCAGCCCCGCCGGGGATACGCAGTATTTT.

The rearrangement joins TRBV7-9 to TRBJ1-1; D remains unclear. With 4 bases removed from V and 1 base from J, the gap between germline ends came to 10 bases. CDR3 length: 14 residues. Germline V lookup: CDR1 SEHNR, CDR2 FQNEAQ (reference sequence). CDR3 sequence: CASSSHIQNTEAFF. The CDR3 nucleotides are TGTGCCAGCAGCTCTCACATCCAGAACACTGAAGCTTTCTTT.

The rearrangement links TRBV10-3 to TRBJ1-2, with unresolved D. This CDR3 has 11 amino acids. Trimming took 8 bases from V and 4 from J, leaving 8 bases between them. From germline, CDR1 is ENHRY and CDR2 SYGVKD. The DNA for the CDR3 is TGTGCCATCCAGCGGTTCTATGGCTACACCTTC. This sequence encodes CAIQRFYGYTF.

The chain is built from TRBV7-3 and TRBJ2-3, with 8 bases lining up with TRBD1. This CDR3 spans 15 amino acids. Germline CDR1 SGHTA, CDR2 FQGTGA. Trimming took 5 bases from V and 1 from J; bases not matched to a gene: 5. The CDR3 DNA is TGTGCCAGCAGCCCGGACAGGGAGGGCACAGATACGCAGTATTTT. Residues: CASSPDREGTDTQYF.

V is TRBV7-9 and J is TRBJ2-1, with TRBD2 matching 8 bases. This CDR3 contains 16 residues. Germline V gene lookup returns CDR1 SEHNR and CDR2 FQNEAQ (reference sequence). Germline trimming cut 5 bases from V and 7 bases from J; bases unmatched to any gene: 13. In DNA, the CDR3 is TGTGCCAGCAGCCCCCGCCGGGGGGGGTTAACTAATGAGCAGTTCTTC. Its translation: CASSPRRGGLTNEQFF.